This T cell receptor beta chain emerged from a study of technical replicates of blood from a handful of donors (dated by TCRdb to about 2017). Libraries were made using the immunoSEQ multiplex PCR assay. TCRdb retrieved this table from immuneACCESS and kept in-frame rearrangements only. Not all clones are present; in checked studies, unresolved V genes account for under half, and no reason is known for the remainder. The sample table contains tens of thousands of clones; only one count was recorded for more than 85% of them. The ten largest make up about 0.37% of the sample. The CDR3 starts with the cysteine, ends with the phenylalanine, and has 15 residues. Only the CDR3 part of the read is kept: 45 bases, read in frame from the first base. CDR1 is given as MRHNA and CDR2 as SNTAGT, both from the germline V gene. V lost 2 bases and J lost 7 bases; the stretch between them is 15 bases long. Of note for this clone: Its antigen is not yet known. It has no much larger one-base neighbor in the sample; base qualities were not kept.

This TCR derives from a human donor in good health. Sequencing input: T cells isolated from PBMCs. The chain is made from TRBV6-4 and TRBJ2-1; a tentative D match to TRBD1 spans 6 bases. The CDR3 region has the sequence CASSDLGDTENEQFF. The nucleotide sequence reads as follows: TGTGCCAGCAGTGACCTGGGGGACACGGAAAATGAGCAGTTCTTC.